The clone carrying this T cell receptor beta chain appeared once. The CDR3 has 15 residues. The V segment lost 0 bases and the J segment 3 bases; nucleotides outside the gene matches: 4. CDR1 is SGHTA and CDR2 is FQGNSA in the germline V gene. This entry belongs to a study of cytomegalovirus exposure and HLA in healthy donors. All the people who gave samples were healthy bone marrow donors. This PCR relied on a set of 60 Vbeta primers and 13 Jbeta primers. The table came from immunoSEQ multiplex PCR; TCRdb's copy has only in-frame clones and leaves some out. Among under 250,000 clones listed, about four fifths were seen once.

This TCR derives from a woman between 50 and 59 years old in good health and CMV-seropositive. This sequence joins TRBV7-2 and TRBJ1-1, with 7 bases fitting TRBD1. The sequencing sample was made of PBMCs. For the CDR3, the DNA is TGTGCCAGCAGCTTAGCTCCAGGGGGATACACTGAAGCTTTCTTT. Translation: CASSLAPGGYTEAFF.